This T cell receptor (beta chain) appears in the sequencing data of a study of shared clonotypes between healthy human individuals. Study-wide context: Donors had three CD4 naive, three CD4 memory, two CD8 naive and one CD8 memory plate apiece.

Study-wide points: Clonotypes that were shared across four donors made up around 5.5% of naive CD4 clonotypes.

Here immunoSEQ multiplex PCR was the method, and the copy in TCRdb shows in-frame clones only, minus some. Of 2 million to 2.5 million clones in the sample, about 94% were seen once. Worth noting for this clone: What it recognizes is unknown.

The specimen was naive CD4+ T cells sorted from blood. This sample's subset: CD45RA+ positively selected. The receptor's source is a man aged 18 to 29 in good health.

CDR3 protein: CASSQERGTIAKNIQYF. CDR3 DNA sequence: TGCGCCAGCAGCCAAGAGCGCGGGACCATAGCCAAAAACATTCAGTACTTC. The rearrangement uses TRBV4-1 and TRBJ2-4, with D possibly matching TRBD2 (6 bases). CDR3 length: 17 residues. Deletions cut 0 bases from V and 0 bases from J, with 12 bases between. Germline V gene lookup returns CDR1 MGHRA and CDR2 YSYEKL.